The 21 T cell receptor beta chains below all came from one sample that was sequenced in a study of blood T cell repertoires in COVID-19. Some clones are missing from TCRdb's copy, which holds only in-frame ones; the method was immunoSEQ multiplex PCR. The table lists over 45,000 clones, 81% of them singletons, with 25% to 30% in the top ten. Sample: peripheral blood. These receptors were taken from a woman of 80 years or more with active or convalescent COVID-19.

The rearrangement links TRBV2 to TRBJ2-5, with 10 bases fitting TRBD1. The CDR3 runs 15 residues. The V gene end was trimmed by 5 bases and the J gene end by 3 bases; junction bases not matched to a gene: 6. The germline V gene has CDR1 SNHLY and CDR2 FYNNEI. The CDR3 sequence: CASSRPGQGKETQYF. CDR3 coding DNA: TGTGCCAGCAGTCGACCGGGACAGGGGAAAGAGACCCAGTACTTC.

The V call is TRBV3-1 (or the pseudogene TRBV3-2), the J call TRBJ1-5; D gene ambiguous. The V gene lost 4 bases and the J gene lost 3 bases, with 7 bases spanning the gap. Per germline, CDR1 LGHDT and CDR2 YNNKEL (reference sequence). There are 13 residues in the CDR3. The CDR3 DNA is TGTGCCAGCAGCCTACAGCCCAATCAGCCCCAGCATTTT. Its protein product is CASSLQPNQPQHF.

This clone was observed a handful of times. The junction departs from the called germline gene at one end, perhaps through a read error. The J gene is TRBJ1-2, the V gene TRBV2; 8 bases match TRBD1. The CDR3 consists of 13 residues. Germline-derived CDR1 and CDR2 are SNHLY and FYNNEI. CDR3 in DNA: TGTGCCAGCAGGGGGACAGGTCTAAGCGGTGGAGCCTTC. It codes for CASRGTGLSGGAF.

The V call is TRBV7-6, the J call TRBJ1-1, with a possible D match to TRBD1 (6 bases). With 5 bases removed from V and 4 bases from J, the gap between germline ends came to 14 bases. The CDR3 is 14 residues long. CDR1 is SGHVS, CDR2 FNYEAQ, per germline. CDR3 coding DNA: TGTGCCAGCAGCCCTCTACAGGGACCCACTGAAGCTTTCTTT. This sequence encodes CASSPLQGPTEAFF.

The chain has TRBV19 and TRBJ2-5; D gene unclear. The length of the CDR3 is 15 residues. Germline CDR1 LNHDA, CDR2 SQIVND (reference sequence). Trimming cost V 2 bases and J 1 base, with 11 bases left between them. The CDR3 loop is CASSILGTPQETQYF. As DNA, the CDR3 is TGTGCCAGTAGTATACTAGGAACACCCCAAGAGACCCAGTACTTC.

This clone was seen once. The CDR3 region has the DNA TGTGCCAGCACCCCGGGGGGGGCCTACGAGCAGTACTTC. Its translation: CASTPGGAYEQYF. The chain recombines TRBV7-8 with TRBJ2-7, with 8 positions matching TRBD2. This CDR3 has 13 residues. Looked up from germline, CDR1 is SGHVS and CDR2 is FQNEAQ. V lost 7 bases to trimming and J lost 2 bases; unmatched junction nucleotides: 4.

The chain links TRBV6-5 to TRBJ2-7; TRBD1 matches at 7 bases. V lost 5 bases to trimming and J lost 0 bases; unmatched junction nucleotides: 7. In germline, CDR1 is MNHEY, CDR2 SVGAGI. The CDR3 loop spans 15 amino acids. CDR3: CASSPPGTVSYEQYF. In DNA, the CDR3 is TGTGCCAGCAGTCCCCCCGGGACAGTCTCCTACGAGCAGTACTTC.

The CDR3 sequence is CASSMGLALDEQYF. CDR3 nucleotide sequence: TGTGCCAGCAGCATGGGACTAGCCCTGGACGAGCAGTACTTC. The V call is TRBV7-2, the J call TRBJ2-7; 9 bases match TRBD2. This CDR3 contains 14 residues. Germline V gives CDR1 SGHTA, CDR2 FQGNSA. V dropped 5 bases and J dropped 5; count of bases not matched to a gene: 7.

The chain couples TRBV12-3 or TRBV12-4 to TRBJ1-1; no definite D call. With 3 bases removed from V and 11 bases from J, the gap between germline ends came to 10 bases. This CDR3 region has 11 residues. The CDR3 DNA reads as TGTGCCAGCAGTTTGGGCAGTCAGGCTTTCTTT. Translated, it gives CASSLGSQAFF.

This clone has a handful of counts. CDR3 region: CASSSRSGVLLVEQYF. The CDR3 DNA reads as TGTGCCAGCAGCTCAAGATCCGGGGTTCTCCTTGTTGAGCAGTACTTC. The chain joins TRBV7-2 to TRBJ2-7; the D gene is possibly TRBD2 (5 bases). The CDR3 is made up of 16 amino acids. Germline CDR1 is SGHTA and CDR2 is FQGNSA. Trimming cost V 4 bases and J 7 bases, with 23 bases left between them. Full variable domain (outside the CDR3, taken from reference TRBV7-2 and TRBJ2-7): GAGVSQSPSNKVTEKGKDVELRCDPISGHTALYWYRQSLGQGLEFLIYFQGNSAPDKSGLPSDRFSAERTGGSVSTLTIQRTQQEDSAVYLCASSSRSGVLLVEQYFGPGTRLTVT.

In its sample, this clone was seen once. The gene calls are TRBV28 and TRBJ2-7; 9 nucleotides agree with TRBD1. The CDR3 totals 15 residues. Germline-derived CDR1 and CDR2 are MDHEN and SYDVKM. V gave up 3 bases and J gave up 9 bases; unmatched junction bases: 12. Here the CDR3 reads CASSFNTHRGQGQYF. The CDR3 region has the DNA TGTGCCAGCAGTTTCAACACACACAGGGGGCAAGGGCAGTACTTC.

V usage is TRBV5-1 and J usage is TRBJ1-2; 12 nucleotides align to TRBD1. Germline V gives CDR1 SGHRS, CDR2 YFSETQ. This CDR3 has 15 residues. V was pared by 0 bases and J by 8 bases, with 5 bases of the junction left unmatched. CDR3 in DNA: TGCGCCAGCAGCTTGGTGGGACAGGGGGCAGGAGGCTACACCTTC. Translation: CASSLVGQGAGGYTF.

This clone was counted a few times. The germline gene is not matched at one end of the junction; a read error may be the cause. V gene TRBV9 combines with J gene TRBJ1-6; D is ambiguous. This CDR3 comprises 12 residues. The germline V gene encodes CDR1 SGDLS and CDR2 YYNGEE. The CDR3 nucleotides read TGTGCCAGCAATTCGGGGAATTCGCCCCTCCACTTT. Translated, it gives CASNSGNSPLHF.

This chain uses TRBV4-3 with TRBJ1-1; weak D call: TRBD1 (5 bases). The ends were cut back, 1 base at V and 1 base at J, with 7 bases in the middle. Germline loops: CDR1 LGHNA, CDR2 YSLEER. CDR3 length equals 14 residues. The CDR3, as DNA: TGCGCCAGCAGCCAAGGGGGCCAGAACACTGAAGCTTTCTTT. Translated, it gives CASSQGGQNTEAFF.

V usage is TRBV29-1 and J usage is TRBJ1-2; no clear D. The CDR3 sequence is 16 residues long. Per germline, CDR1 SQVTM and CDR2 ANQGSEA. Trimming cost V 1 base and J 7 bases, with 22 bases left between them. The DNA of the CDR3 is TGCAGCGTTGAAGGCCACGGCGGTCGGGGTCTCCTTGGCTACACCTTC. Amino acid sequence: CSVEGHGGRGLLGYTF.

This chain joins TRBV18 and TRBJ2-1; 9 positions agree with TRBD1. After removal of 4 bases from V and 1 base from J, the junction contained 8 bases not matched to a gene. The CDR3 is made up of 17 amino acids. Germline V gives CDR1 KGHSH, CDR2 LQKENI. The CDR3 loop reads CASSHRGPDRSYNEQFF. The CDR3 bases are TGTGCCAGCTCACACAGGGGGCCCGATAGATCCTACAATGAGCAGTTCTTC.

The V and J genes are TRBV5-1 and TRBJ2-1, with D possibly being TRBD1 (6 bases). The germline V and J ends were trimmed by 3 bases and 1 base, with 14 bases remaining between them. The V gene's germline CDR1 is SGHRS and CDR2 YFSETQ. This CDR3 is 16 amino acids long. The CDR3 is CASSSGTTPSYNEQFF. The CDR3, as DNA: TGCGCCAGCAGCTCCGGGACAACCCCGTCCTACAATGAGCAGTTCTTC.

CDR3: CASSLVGTTLAKNIQYF. As DNA, the CDR3 is TGTGCCAGCAGCTTAGTCGGGACTACACTAGCCAAAAACATTCAGTACTTC. The chain uses TRBV11-2 and TRBJ2-4; TRBD2 agrees at 7 bases. CDR3 size: 17 residues. Germline V lookup: CDR1 SGHAT, CDR2 FQNNGV. V shed 1 base, J shed 0 bases, and the junction held 6 bases outside the gene matches.

V gene TRBV7-3 combines with J gene TRBJ2-2; 11 bases are a match to TRBD1. The CDR3 is made up of 15 amino acids. The V gene's germline CDR1 is SGHTA and CDR2 FQGTGA. V lost 5 bases, J lost 6 bases, and 5 bases stayed unmatched. The CDR3 here is CASSRGQGAAGELFF. The CDR3 nucleotides read TGTGCCAGCAGCCGAGGACAGGGGGCGGCCGGGGAGCTGTTTTTT.

The rearrangement uses TRBV7-8 and TRBJ2-2, with 11 bases identical to TRBD2. Germline V gene data show CDR1 as SGHVS and CDR2 as FQNEAQ. V trimming: 0 bases; J trimming: 0 bases; junction bases outside the gene matches: 9. The CDR3 consists of 20 residues. Here the CDR3 reads CASSLALPSGGTTNTGELFF. The CDR3 region has the DNA TGTGCCAGCAGCTTAGCTTTGCCTAGCGGGGGGACAACGAACACCGGGGAGCTGTTTTTT. The whole variable domain, remainder taken from reference TRBV7-8 and TRBJ2-2, is GAGVSQSPRYKVAKRGQDVALRCDPISGHVSLFWYQQALGQGPEFLTYFQNEAQLDKSGLPSDRFFAERPEGSVSTLKIQRTQQEDSAVYLCASSLALPSGGTTNTGELFFGEGSRLTVL.

The CDR3 DNA reads as TGTGCCAGCAGCAGAAAACAGGGGGCTCTTTCACCCCTCCACTTT. Translation: CASSRKQGALSPLHF. J is TRBJ1-6 and V is TRBV27; TRBD1 matches at 9 bases. The CDR3 is 15 residues long. Germline CDR1 and CDR2: MNHEY and SMNVEV (reference sequence). The V and J ends lost 6 bases and 9 bases, in that order; junction bases with no gene match: 9.